One and the same sample provided the 10 T cell receptor beta chains below, sequenced in a study of cytomegalovirus exposure and HLA in healthy donors. PCR used 60 Vbeta primers and 13 Jbeta primers. TCRdb's copy holds only in-frame clones and misses some; the assay was immunoSEQ multiplex PCR. In all, the sample yields about 170,000 clones. The material sequenced was PBMCs. The source is a woman aged 60-75 years in good health and CMV-seronegative.

The chain recombines TRBV15 with TRBJ2-3, with D possibly TRBD1 on 5 matching bases. The CDR3 runs to 15 residues. Per germline, CDR1 LNHNV and CDR2 YYDKDF (reference sequence). V lost 2 bases and J lost 4, with 13 bases in between. The chain's CDR3 is CATSRRRALPDTQYF. The CDR3 DNA follows: TGTGCCACCAGCAGACGCAGGGCTTTACCAGATACGCAGTATTTT.

V and J are TRBV2 and TRBJ1-1; maybe TRBD1 (6 bases). Germline lookup yields CDR1 SNHLY and CDR2 FYNNEI. V lost 3 bases and J 1 base, leaving 12 bases between the germline ends. The CDR3 length is 15 residues. CDR3 nucleotides: TGTGCCAGCAGTGAGGGGGGGGCCGGGAACACTGAAGCTTTCTTT. It yields the protein CASSEGGAGNTEAFF.

The chain carries TRBV2 and TRBJ1-2, with TRBD1 as a possible D gene (5 bases). This CDR3 comprises 13 residues. V lost 6 bases, J lost 7 bases, and 15 bases lay in between. CDR1 SNHLY and CDR2 FYNNEI come from the germline V gene. CDR3 sequence reads: CASRGEGQIGYTF. DNA for the CDR3: TGTGCCAGCAGGGGGGAGGGGCAGATTGGCTACACCTTC.

The rearrangement uses TRBV6-5 and TRBJ1-2, with a weak D call TRBD1 (6 bases). V was trimmed by 8 bases and J by 5 bases, leaving 21 bases between them. The CDR3 spans 15 residues. Germline V gene sequence: CDR1 MNHEY, CDR2 SVGAGI. In nucleotides, the CDR3 is TGTGCCAGCGGCAAGGGCGGGGGCTTTCGGTATGGCTACACCTTC. Protein product: CASGKGGGFRYGYTF.

CDR3 in amino acids: CASSPDRGKLFF. The DNA of the CDR3 is TGTGCCAGCAGCCCAGATAGGGGAAAACTGTTTTTT. The J gene is TRBJ1-4, the V gene TRBV7-6; tentatively, D is TRBD1 (5 bases). There are 12 residues in the CDR3. Looked up from germline, CDR1 is SGHVS and CDR2 is FNYEAQ. Trimming pared 5 bases from V and 10 bases from J, leaving 11 bases between. Full variable domain (rest looked up from reference TRBV7-6 and TRBJ1-4): GAGVSQSPRYKVTKRGQDVALRCDPISGHVSLYWYRQALGQGPEFLTYFNYEAQQDKSGLPNDRFSAERPEGSISTLTIQRTEQRDSAMYRCASSPDRGKLFFGSGTQLSVL.

The V and J genes are TRBV12-5 and TRBJ2-1, with 12 bases that match TRBD2. Germline V gene lookup returns CDR1 LGHNT and CDR2 FRNRAP. Trimming removed 0 bases from V and 4 bases from J; junction bases left unmatched: 4. The CDR3 extends over 17 amino acids. The CDR3 nucleotides are TGTGCTAGTGGTTTGGTGGAGACTAGCGGGGGTTACAATGAGCAGTTCTTC. Encoded protein: CASGLVETSGGYNEQFF.

This chain joins TRBV7-9 and TRBJ1-1; D perhaps matches TRBD1 (6 bases). Germline values: CDR1 SEHNR, CDR2 FQNEAQ (reference sequence). V was trimmed by 1 base and J by 6 bases, leaving 12 bases between them. The CDR3 is 14 residues long. CDR3 region: CASSLGGAGAEAFF. CDR3 sequence (DNA): TGTGCCAGCAGCTTAGGGGGGGCGGGAGCTGAAGCTTTCTTT.

This chain connects TRBV5-1 to TRBJ1-1; TRBD1 aligns across 7 bases. The J segment lost 2 bases and the V segment lost 4 bases, leaving 11 bases of the junction unmatched. This CDR3 contains 16 residues. In germline, CDR1 is SGHRS, CDR2 YFSETQ. CDR3 amino acids: CASSTGTVLANTEAFF. For the CDR3, the DNA is TGCGCCAGCAGCACCGGGACAGTCCTCGCCAACACTGAAGCTTTCTTT.

The J gene is TRBJ1-2, the V gene TRBV28; TRBD1 is a possible D gene (6 bases). Germline V gene sequence: CDR1 MDHEN, CDR2 SYDVKM. Trimming took off 2 bases at V and 8 bases at J, with 15 bases between the two ends. This CDR3 is 14 amino acids long. CDR3 nucleotides: TGTGCCAGCAGTTTAATCGCAGGGGAGGGCGGCTACACCTTC. Protein product: CASSLIAGEGGYTF.

The chain uses TRBV7-7 and TRBJ1-1; D is perhaps TRBD1 (6 bases). V was cut by 5 bases and J by 1 base, with 11 bases left in between. CDR1 SSHAT and CDR2 FNYEAQ come from the germline V gene (reference sequence). CDR3 length: 14 amino acids. CDR3 sequence reads: CASSALGGNTEAFF. CDR3 sequence (DNA): TGTGCCAGCAGCGCCCTAGGGGGGAACACTGAAGCTTTCTTT.